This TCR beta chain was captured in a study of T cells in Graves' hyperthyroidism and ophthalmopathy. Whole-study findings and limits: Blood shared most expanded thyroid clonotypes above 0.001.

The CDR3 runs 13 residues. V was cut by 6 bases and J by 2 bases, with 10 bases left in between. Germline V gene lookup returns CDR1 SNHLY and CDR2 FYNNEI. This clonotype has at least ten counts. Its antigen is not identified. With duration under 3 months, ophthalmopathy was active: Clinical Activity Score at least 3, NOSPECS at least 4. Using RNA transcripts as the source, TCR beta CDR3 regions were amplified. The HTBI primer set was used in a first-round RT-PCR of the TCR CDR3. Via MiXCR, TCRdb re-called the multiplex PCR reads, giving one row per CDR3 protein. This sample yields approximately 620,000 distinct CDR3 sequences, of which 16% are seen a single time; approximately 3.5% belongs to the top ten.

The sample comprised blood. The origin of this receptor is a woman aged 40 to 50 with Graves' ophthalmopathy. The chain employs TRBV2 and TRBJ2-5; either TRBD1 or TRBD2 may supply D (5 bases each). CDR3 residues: CASRGTAQETQYF. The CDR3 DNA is TGTGCCAGCAGGGGGACCGCACAAGAGACCCAGTACTTC.